This passage covers 21 T cell receptor beta chains from one sample sequenced in a study of blood T cell repertoires in COVID-19. Using immunoSEQ multiplex PCR, the repertoire was profiled, and TCRdb retains in-frame clones only, with some absent. The sample carries under 200,000 clones, around 83% recorded once. The sample consisted of peripheral blood. These receptor sequences come from a woman aged 80 or over with acute or convalescent COVID-19.

V gene TRBV7-2 combines with J gene TRBJ1-1; 9 bases agree with TRBD1. Germline V lookup: CDR1 SGHTA, CDR2 FQGNSA. The CDR3 contains 14 residues. V dropped 2 bases and J dropped 6; count of bases not matched to a gene: 4. The CDR3 bases are TGTGCCAGCAGCTTAACAGGGGGCCTCGCTGAAGCTTTCTTT. Protein sequence: CASSLTGGLAEAFF.

This chain joins TRBV28 and TRBJ1-5; D is ambiguous. In germline, CDR1 is MDHEN, CDR2 SYDVKM. This CDR3 is 15 amino acids long. V was shortened by 4 bases and J by 4 bases, with 14 bases between the two germline ends. This CDR3 reads CASSSPLWENQPQHF. The CDR3 DNA sequence: TGTGCCAGCAGTTCCCCTCTCTGGGAGAATCAGCCCCAGCATTTT.

The chain uses TRBV20-1 and TRBJ1-4, with 7 bases matching TRBD1. V shed 3 bases, J shed 14 bases, and the junction held 9 bases outside the gene matches. CDR3 length: 12 residues. Germline V gives CDR1 DFQATT, CDR2 SNEGSKA (reference sequence). The CDR3 loop is CSASGAGTALFF. Written as DNA, the CDR3 is TGCAGTGCTAGTGGAGCCGGGACAGCGCTGTTTTTT.

V usage is TRBV5-4 and J usage is TRBJ2-7; D is ambiguous. Trimming took off 2 bases at V and 1 base at J, with 10 bases between the two ends. CDR3 length: 14 amino acids. Per the germline V gene, CDR1 is SGHNT and CDR2 is YYREEE (reference sequence). The CDR3 region has the DNA TGTGCCAGCAGCTTTGGGCCTTCGTCCTACGAGCAGTACTTC. Encoded protein: CASSFGPSSYEQYF.

The chain couples TRBV11-2 to TRBJ2-1; 11 bases match TRBD2. Trimming cost V 4 bases and J 4 bases; bases outside gene matches: 6. From germline, CDR1 is SGHAT and CDR2 FQNNGV. This CDR3 is 16 amino acids long. The CDR3 DNA reads as TGTGCCAGCAGCTCCCCGCTAGCGGGAGGTTACAATGAGCAGTTCTTC. Translated: CASSSPLAGGYNEQFF.

The chain combines TRBV18 with TRBJ1-1; 7 positions agree with TRBD1. The CDR3 is 14 amino acids. The V and J ends lost 5 bases and 3 bases, in that order; junction bases with no gene match: 6. CDR1 is KGHSH and CDR2 is LQKENI in the germline V gene. CDR3 bases: TGTGCCAGCTCATTTGGGACAGACTACACTGAAGCTTTCTTT. Protein product: CASSFGTDYTEAFF.

This clone appeared a few times. The V and J genes are TRBV19 and TRBJ2-7, with TRBD2 as a possible D gene (6 bases). Germline-derived CDR1 and CDR2 are LNHDA and SQIVND (reference sequence). V gave up 7 bases and J gave up 0 bases, with 19 bases separating them. The CDR3 spans 16 residues. The CDR3 bases are TGTGCCAGTAATCGGGACTTTTATAGGGGCTCCTACGAGCAGTACTTC. It specifies CASNRDFYRGSYEQYF.

CDR3 sequence (DNA): TGTGCCAGCACCGGGGGTAGCGGGCGGGTCACCGGGGAGCTGTTTTTT. This codes for CASTGGSGRVTGELFF. This chain links TRBV7-2 with TRBJ2-2; 7 bases fit TRBD2. CDR1 and CDR2 from the germline V gene are SGHTA and FQGNSA. This CDR3 has 16 residues. With 7 bases clipped from V and 4 bases from J, the junction kept 12 bases outside the gene matches.

This clone was detected only once. CDR3: CASSLRSGGSADTQYF. CDR3 nucleotides: TGTGCCAGCAGCCTACGATCAGGGGGCAGCGCAGATACGCAGTATTTT. The chain employs TRBV7-2 and TRBJ2-3, with 8 bases fitting TRBD1. V was clipped by 5 bases and J by 4 bases; unmatched bases: 11. The CDR3 sequence is 16 residues long. Germline V gene lookup returns CDR1 SGHTA and CDR2 FQGNSA.

The chain recombines TRBV2 with TRBJ1-2, with D maybe TRBD1 (5 bases). The CDR3 is 13 residues long. Trimming took 5 bases from V and 4 from J, leaving 11 bases between them. CDR1 and CDR2 from the germline V gene are SNHLY and FYNNEI. The CDR3 reads CASSPGGGYGYTF. The CDR3 DNA sequence: TGTGCCAGCAGTCCTGGGGGGGGCTATGGCTACACCTTC. The entire variable domain, with the rest obtained from reference TRBV2 and TRBJ1-2, is as follows: EPEVTQTPSHQVTQMGQEVILRCVPISNHLYFYWYRQILGQKVEFLVSFYNNEISEKSEIFDDQFSVERPDGSNFTLKIRSTKLEDSAMYFCASSPGGGYGYTFGSGTRLTVV.

The CDR3 region is CASKAGGDATDTQYF. The DNA for the CDR3 is TGTGCCAGCAAGGCGGGGGGGGACGCCACAGATACGCAGTATTTT. The rearrangement joins TRBV28 to TRBJ2-3, with 9 bases aligning to TRBD2. Unmatched junction bases numbered 7, after V lost 7 bases and J lost 2 bases. This CDR3 has 15 residues. Germline V CDR1 and CDR2: MDHEN, SYDVKM.

The chain is built from TRBV29-1 and TRBJ1-1; maybe TRBD1 (5 bases). The CDR3 consists of 15 residues. CDR1 and CDR2 (germline): SQVTM, ANQGSEA. The V end was cut by 3 bases, the J end by 2 bases, with 16 bases between. The CDR3 sequence is CSVEGVSGKNTEAFF. The CDR3 nucleotides read TGCAGCGTTGAGGGTGTTTCAGGGAAAAACACTGAAGCTTTCTTT. The entire variable domain, with the rest obtained from reference TRBV29-1 and TRBJ1-1, is as follows: SAVISQKPSRDICQRGTSLTIQCQVDSQVTMMFWYRQQPGQSLTLIATANQGSEATYESGFVIDKFPISRPNLTFSTLTVSNMSPEDSSIYLCSVEGVSGKNTEAFFGQGTRLTVV.

The chain is built from TRBV5-6 and TRBJ1-3, with no clear D. This CDR3 is built from 16 residues. CDR1 and CDR2 (germline): SGHDT, YYEEEE. V was clipped by 4 bases and J by 2 bases, with 16 bases between them. Written as DNA, the CDR3 is TGTGCCAGCAGCCCTTTAGCCGGTACCCCTGGAAACACCATATATTTT. Translating gives CASSPLAGTPGNTIYF. The whole variable domain, filled in from reference TRBV5-6 and TRBJ1-3, reads DAGVTQSPTHLIKTRGQQVTLRCSPKSGHDTVSWYQQALGQGPQFIFQYYEEEERQRGNFPDRFSGHQFPNYSSELNVNALLLGDSALYLCASSPLAGTPGNTIYFGEGSWLTVV.

V and J are TRBV6-2 or TRBV6-3 and TRBJ1-2; D remains unclear. The CDR3 contains 12 residues. Germline V lookup: CDR1 MNHEY, CDR2 SVGEGT. Trimming removed 5 bases from V and 2 bases from J, with 6 bases in between. The CDR3 nucleotides read TGTGCCAGCAGTAATCAGAACTATGGCTACACCTTC. Encoded protein: CASSNQNYGYTF.

This chain uses TRBV15 with TRBJ1-3; D is undetermined. Germline CDR1 is LNHNV and CDR2 is YYDKDF (reference sequence). The CDR3 has 13 residues. V gave up 5 bases and J gave up 6 bases, with 11 bases separating them. The CDR3 sequence is CATSQEIINTIYF. The CDR3 nucleotides read TGTGCCACCAGCCAAGAGATCATAAACACCATATATTTT.

Comment on this clone: The same CDR3 is also encoded by other DNA sequences in this sample. V is TRBV29-1 and J is TRBJ1-1, with 9 bases matching TRBD1. V was clipped by 1 base and J by 4 bases; unmatched bases: 1. CDR3 length: 13 residues. Germline CDR1 is SQVTM and CDR2 is ANQGSEA. CDR3 protein: CSVEGQGGTEAFF. In DNA form, the CDR3 reads TGCAGCGTTGAAGGACAGGGGGGCACTGAAGCTTTCTTT.

The count of this clone is one. V usage is TRBV5-4 and J usage is TRBJ2-4; 8 bases agree with TRBD1. The ends lost 4 bases at V and 6 bases at J; junction bases unmatched: 15. The germline V gene encodes CDR1 SGHNT and CDR2 YYREEE (reference sequence). The CDR3 runs to 17 residues. CDR3 amino acids: CASSLSLQGAQANIQYF. The DNA for the CDR3 is TGTGCCAGCAGCCTATCTCTTCAGGGGGCGCAGGCAAACATTCAGTACTTC.

The V call is TRBV6-1, the J call TRBJ2-1; the match to TRBD2 covers 7 bases. This CDR3 contains 13 residues. Germline CDR1 MNHNS, CDR2 SASEGT. J was trimmed by 14 bases and V by 1 base; bases with no gene match: 8. CDR3 coding DNA: TGTGCCAGCAGTGAAGATTACGGGGGGTTGAAGTTCTTC. Its protein product is CASSEDYGGLKFF.

This chain links TRBV5-1 with TRBJ2-7, with 7 positions matching TRBD2. The CDR3 is made up of 13 amino acids. Germline V gene data show CDR1 as SGHRS and CDR2 as YFSETQ. V lost 4 bases, J lost 3 bases, and 4 bases stayed unmatched. The CDR3 spells CASSPRTSYEQYF. For the CDR3, the DNA is TGCGCCAGCAGCCCGAGGACTAGCTACGAGCAGTACTTC.

This clone was picked up one time. This chain uses TRBV5-1 with TRBJ2-3; 7 positions match TRBD1. The trim removed 4 bases at V and 2 bases at J, leaving 4 bases unmatched. The germline V gene encodes CDR1 SGHRS and CDR2 YFSETQ. The CDR3 runs to 14 residues. CDR3 residues: CASSQGQFTDTQYF. The CDR3 bases are TGCGCCAGCAGCCAGGGACAGTTCACAGATACGCAGTATTTT.

V is TRBV6-5 and J is TRBJ1-2; TRBD1 might be the D (6 bases). Trimming shortened V by 5 bases and J by 1 base, and 11 bases separated the two germline ends. The CDR3 runs 14 residues. Germline lookup yields CDR1 MNHEY and CDR2 SVGAGI. The CDR3 region is CASSRDRINYGYTF. The CDR3 DNA sequence: TGTGCCAGCAGTCGCGACAGGATTAACTATGGCTACACCTTC.